The 23 T cell receptor beta chains in this list originate from one sample, sequenced in a study of T cell repertoires in cytomegalovirus infection. Via MiXCR, TCRdb re-called the reads, giving one row per CDR3 protein. The sample has around 740,000 distinct CDR3 sequences; approximately 40% are singletons. Sequencing was done on a sample of PBMCs. All receptors come from a human donor in good health (CMV status not recorded). Some clones in this sample may be carry-over from other donors' samples.

This clonotype was seen a handful of times. The gene calls are TRBV7-6 and TRBJ2-7; no clear D gene. Germline lookup yields CDR1 SGHVS and CDR2 FNYEAQ. The V end lost 1 base, the J end lost 3 bases, and 10 bases lay between the germline ends. The CDR3 spans 14 residues. The CDR3 DNA reads as TGTGCCAGCAGCTTAGAATACAGTTACTACGAGCAGTACTTC. Translated, it gives CASSLEYSYYEQYF.

This clonotype was seen a handful of times. CDR3 in amino acids: CASSLTRLAGDTQYF. CDR3 bases: TGTGCCAGCAGCCTTACTCGGCTAGCGGGAGACACGCAGTATTTT. This chain connects TRBV7-2 to TRBJ2-3; 10 bases align to TRBD2. CDR3 size: 15 residues. Germline V CDR1 and CDR2: SGHTA, FQGNSA. J was trimmed by 9 bases and V by 5 bases; bases with no gene match: 11.

Many counts were recorded for this clonotype. The genes are TRBV7-2 and TRBJ2-1; TRBD1 agrees at 7 bases. Trimming removed 5 bases from V and 3 bases from J; junction bases left unmatched: 10. The germline V gene encodes CDR1 SGHTA and CDR2 FQGNSA. The CDR3 contains 16 residues. CDR3 DNA sequence: TGTGCCAGCAGCCCACCGGACAGGCCCCTCTACAATGAGCAGTTCTTC. It yields the protein CASSPPDRPLYNEQFF. The whole variable domain, remainder taken from reference TRBV7-2 and TRBJ2-1, is GAGVSQSPSNKVTEKGKDVELRCDPISGHTALYWYRQSLGQGLEFLIYFQGNSAPDKSGLPSDRFSAERTGGSVSTLTIQRTQQEDSAVYLCASSPPDRPLYNEQFFGPGTRLTVL.

This sequence joins TRBV6-2 or TRBV6-3 and TRBJ2-2; D uncertain. The V gene's germline CDR1 is MNHEY and CDR2 SVGEGT. The CDR3 covers 14 residues. V gave up 8 bases and J gave up 0 bases, with 10 bases separating them. The CDR3 DNA reads TGTGCCAGCCGGGCCCCAGCGAACACCGGGGAGCTGTTTTTT. Translated: CASRAPANTGELFF.

The sample holds a few counts of this clonotype. The chain recombines TRBV28 with TRBJ2-3; TRBD2 aligns across 8 bases. The germline V gene has CDR1 MDHEN and CDR2 SYDVKM. Unmatched junction bases numbered 12, after V lost 4 bases and J lost 3 bases. The CDR3 covers 17 residues. CDR3 in DNA: TGTGCCAGCAGTTCGCTTGCCGGGACTAGAAGGACAGATACGCAGTATTTT. It codes for CASSSLAGTRRTDTQYF.

This chain uses TRBV11-1 with TRBJ1-2; possibly TRBD1 for D (6 bases). The CDR3 runs to 13 residues. With 0 bases removed from V and 6 bases from J, the gap between germline ends came to 8 bases. Germline-derived CDR1 and CDR2 are SGHAT and FQDESV (reference sequence). The CDR3 DNA reads as TGTGCCAGCAGCTTAGCGAGGGGGAATGGCTACACCTTC. Its translation is CASSLARGNGYTF.

This clonotype was recorded a few times. This chain links TRBV24-1 with TRBJ2-7; D call uncertain. The CDR3 runs 13 residues. Per the germline V gene, CDR1 is KGHDR and CDR2 is SFDVKD. V lost 5 bases and J lost 0, with 7 bases in between. The CDR3 coding sequence is TGTGCCACCAGTGGGGCCGGCTCCTACGAGCAGTACTTC. This sequence encodes CATSGAGSYEQYF.

The chain uses TRBV24-1 and TRBJ1-3; D is undetermined. The V end was cut by 3 bases, the J end by 2 bases, with 4 bases between. CDR1 is KGHDR, CDR2 SFDVKD, per germline. This CDR3 spans 13 amino acids. The chain's CDR3 is CATSDGTGNTIYF. The CDR3 nucleotides read TGTGCCACCAGTGATGGGACTGGAAACACCATATATTTT.

The chain has TRBV7-6 and TRBJ2-7; 8 bases fit TRBD1. The trim removed 5 bases at V and 7 bases at J, leaving 10 bases unmatched. This CDR3 comprises 14 residues. Germline CDR1 reads SGHVS; CDR2 reads FNYEAQ. CDR3 sequence reads: CASSADRGFTEQYF. CDR3 DNA sequence: TGTGCCAGCAGCGCCGACAGGGGCTTTACGGAGCAGTACTTC. The entire variable domain, with the rest obtained from reference TRBV7-6 and TRBJ2-7, is as follows: GAGVSQSPRYKVTKRGQDVALRCDPISGHVSLYWYRQALGQGPEFLTYFNYEAQQDKSGLPNDRFSAERPEGSISTLTIQRTEQRDSAMYRCASSADRGFTEQYFGPGTRLTVT.

This clonotype was detected only a few times. The chain joins TRBV28 to TRBJ1-1; D possibly corresponds to TRBD1 (6 bases). This CDR3 is 16 amino acids long. Germline V gives CDR1 MDHEN, CDR2 SYDVKM. The V end was cut by 8 bases, the J end by 6 bases, with 25 bases between. DNA for the CDR3: TGTGCCAGCGTACAAGGGGGGGGAAACGGAAAAGCTGAAGCTTTCTTT. It codes for CASVQGGGNGKAEAFF.

This clonotype was observed a handful of times. The DNA of the CDR3 is TGTGCCAGCAGTTATCGGCAGGGACGAGCTTTCTTT. Protein sequence: CASSYRQGRAFF. The rearrangement uses TRBV6-5 and TRBJ1-1; D is possibly TRBD1 (5 bases). Germline loops: CDR1 MNHEY, CDR2 SVGAGI. The CDR3 is 12 residues long. V was trimmed by 3 bases and J by 10 bases, leaving 12 bases between them.

The chain carries TRBV15 and TRBJ2-7; possibly TRBD1 for D (5 bases). Germline loops: CDR1 LNHNV, CDR2 YYDKDF (reference sequence). The CDR3 is 16 residues long. Trimming cost V 0 bases and J 2 bases, with 14 bases left between them. The CDR3 protein is CATSRDATGFPYEQYF. The CDR3 DNA reads as TGTGCCACCAGCAGAGACGCCACAGGCTTTCCCTACGAGCAGTACTTC.

This clonotype was found many times. The genes are TRBV6-6 and TRBJ1-6, with D unresolved. The germline V gene has CDR1 MNHNY and CDR2 SVGAGI (reference sequence). The V end was cut by 9 bases, the J end by 7 bases, with 7 bases between. The CDR3 has 11 residues. This CDR3 is CASRANSPLHF. The CDR3 coding sequence is TGTGCCAGTCGAGCGAATTCACCCCTCCACTTT.

This clonotype came up a few times. The chain is built from TRBV6-8 and TRBJ1-1; TRBD1 is a possible D gene (5 bases). Trimming pared 5 bases from V and 1 base from J, leaving 8 bases between. This CDR3 region has 13 residues. Germline V gene lookup returns CDR1 MNHGY and CDR2 SAAAGT. The CDR3 spells CASSKRGNTEAFF. CDR3 bases: TGTGCCAGCAGTAAAAGGGGGAACACTGAAGCTTTCTTT.

This chain joins TRBV7-4 and TRBJ1-1; a weak D match, TRBD1 (5 bases). CDR3 size: 15 residues. CDR1 and CDR2 from the germline V gene are SGHVT and SQSDAQ. V was trimmed by 1 base and J by 1 base, leaving 10 bases between them. The CDR3 DNA reads as TGTGCCAGCAGCTTAGTTGGACACCGGAACACTGAAGCTTTCTTT. Translation: CASSLVGHRNTEAFF. Looking up the rest from reference TRBV7-4 and TRBJ1-1 gives the full variable domain: GAGVSQSPRYKVAKRGRDVALRCDSISGHVTLYWYRQTLGQGSEVLTYSQSDAQRDKSGRPSGRFSAERPERSVSTLKIQRTEQGDSAVYLCASSLVGHRNTEAFFGQGTRLTVV.

On this clonotype: It is likely a read error, because the conserved phenylalanine at the end of the CDR3 is missing. This chain uses TRBV25-1 with TRBJ2-7; a possible D gene is TRBD2 (6 bases). CDR3 length: 13 residues. The ends were cut back, 2 bases at V and 7 bases at J, with 12 bases in the middle. Germline V gives CDR1 MGHDK, CDR2 SYGVNS. CDR3 region: CASSEGGRGEQYL. The CDR3 coding sequence is TGTGCCAGCAGTGAAGGAGGTCGGGGGGAGCAGTACTTA.

The chain links TRBV4-2 to TRBJ1-5; D call uncertain. V dropped 1 base and J dropped 0 bases, with 7 bases sitting between them. The CDR3 consists of 15 residues. Germline V gives CDR1 LGHNA, CDR2 YNFKEQ. The chain's CDR3 is CASSQVLSSNQPQHF. The CDR3 coding sequence is TGTGCCAGCAGCCAAGTGCTGAGTAGCAATCAGCCCCAGCATTTT.

This clonotype was seen a single time. The chain employs TRBV7-9 and TRBJ1-1; D perhaps matches TRBD1 (6 bases). Germline V gene lookup returns CDR1 SEHNR and CDR2 FQNEAQ (reference sequence). Deletions cut 3 bases from V and 2 bases from J, with 13 bases between. There are 15 residues in the CDR3. The CDR3 region is CASSFYRDTNTEAFF. The CDR3 coding sequence is TGTGCCAGCAGCTTTTACAGGGATACAAACACTGAAGCTTTCTTT.

This clonotype was recorded many times. V gene TRBV28 combines with J gene TRBJ1-1; D remains unclear. The CDR3 totals 12 residues. V was pared by 3 bases and J by 6 bases, with 8 bases between. Germline V gene data show CDR1 as MDHEN and CDR2 as SYDVKM. The CDR3 nucleotides are TGTGCCAGCAGTTTGGGTCACTCTGAAGCTTTCTTT. The encoded protein is CASSLGHSEAFF.

This sequence joins TRBV4-1 and TRBJ2-3; D assignment may be TRBD1 or TRBD2 (7 bases each). The CDR3 spans 15 residues. Between the trimmed V and J ends, which lost 8 bases and 4 bases, there was a span of 19 bases. Germline CDR1 reads MGHRA; CDR2 reads YSYEKL. The CDR3 reads CASSRGGGPSDTQYF. The CDR3, as DNA: TGCGCCAGCTCCAGGGGGGGAGGGCCGTCAGATACGCAGTATTTT.

Turning to this clonotype: In this CDR3 the conserved last residue, phenylalanine or tryptophan, is missing, so a read error is likely. The V and J genes are TRBV7-8 and TRBJ2-1, with D perhaps matching TRBD1 (5 bases). The CDR3 covers 14 residues. The V and J ends lost 5 bases and 7 bases respectively, with 15 bases between them. Germline CDR1 is SGHVS and CDR2 is FQNEAQ. Here the CDR3 reads CASSHRKGLNEQFC. Here the CDR3 DNA reads TGTGCCAGCAGCCATAGAAAGGGGCTTAATGAGCAGTTCTGC.

This clonotype was detected many times. The chain couples TRBV3-1 to TRBJ1-1; TRBD1 aligns across 7 bases. The CDR3 length is 14 residues. V shed 3 bases, J shed 6 bases, and the junction held 7 bases outside the gene matches. Germline assignment: CDR1 LGHDT and CDR2 YNNKEL (reference sequence). CDR3 region: CASSQQAQGAEAFF. DNA for the CDR3: TGTGCCAGCAGCCAGCAAGCCCAGGGGGCTGAAGCTTTCTTT.

This clonotype was counted ten times or more. The chain recombines TRBV12-3 or TRBV12-4 with TRBJ1-4; D is possibly TRBD1 (5 bases). V was cut by 3 bases and J by 0 bases, with 11 bases left in between. The CDR3 loop spans 16 amino acids. The CDR3 sequence: CASSLGQTATNEKLFF. In DNA form, the CDR3 reads TGTGCCAGCAGTTTGGGGCAGACCGCAACTAATGAAAAACTGTTTTTT.